The next 22 T cell receptor beta chains were all read from a single sample in a study of OX40 agonist ivuxolimab in advanced cancers. The repertoire was sequenced with immunoSEQ multiplex PCR; TCRdb's copy has only in-frame clones and lacks some. The sample shows 65,000 to 80,000 clones, 84% of them seen only once. Sample: CD4+ or CD8+ T cells sorted from blood, taken in a trial of the OX40 agonist ivuxolimab. The receptors come from an adult with an advanced solid tumor such as melanoma, head and neck, liver or kidney cancer.

V usage is TRBV7-2 and J usage is TRBJ2-5; maybe TRBD2 (5 bases). In germline, CDR1 is SGHTA, CDR2 FQGNSA. V lost 1 base to trimming and J lost 5 bases, with 8 bases between them. The CDR3 runs 13 residues. CDR3 bases: TGTGCCAGCAGCTTAGGGTTAGCGGAGACCCAGTACTTC. It specifies CASSLGLAETQYF.

CDR3 in DNA: TGTGCCAGCAGCTTGATGCGCGGGGGATCGTCGGGGACAGATACGCAGTATTTT. This gives the protein CASSLMRGGSSGTDTQYF. The J gene is TRBJ2-3, the V gene TRBV7-9, with 7 bases lining up with TRBD2. This CDR3 spans 18 amino acids. Trimming at V came to 3 bases and at J to 3 bases, leaving 15 bases not matched to a gene. Germline V gives CDR1 SEHNR, CDR2 FQNEAQ (reference sequence).

The rearrangement uses TRBV11-3 and TRBJ2-2; 9 nucleotides match TRBD1. The V segment lost 5 bases and the J segment 5 bases; nucleotides outside the gene matches: 6. CDR1 SGHNT and CDR2 YENEEA come from the germline V gene. The CDR3 has 15 amino acids. CDR3 sequence: CASSPGTGMTGELFF. CDR3 nucleotides: TGTGCCAGCAGCCCCGGGACAGGGATGACCGGGGAGCTGTTTTTT.

The rearrangement joins TRBV7-3 to TRBJ2-1; D is unresolved. The CDR3 is 14 amino acids. Trimming shortened V by 2 bases and J by 7 bases, and 12 bases separated the two germline ends. Germline V gene data show CDR1 as SGHTA and CDR2 as FQGTGA. The CDR3 region is CASSLSPTTNEQFF. CDR3 nucleotide sequence: TGTGCCAGCAGCTTATCGCCTACTACAAATGAGCAGTTCTTC. The whole variable domain, remainder taken from reference TRBV7-3 and TRBJ2-1, is GAGVSQTPSNKVTEKGKYVELRCDPISGHTALYWYRQSLGQGPEFLIYFQGTGAADDSGLPNDRFFAVRPEGSVSTLKIQRTERGDSAVYLCASSLSPTTNEQFFGPGTRLTVL.

This sequence joins TRBV9 and TRBJ1-1; unclear D gene. The CDR3 extends over 16 amino acids. With 4 bases removed from V and 2 bases from J, the gap between germline ends came to 18 bases. CDR1 SGDLS and CDR2 YYNGEE come from the germline V gene. As DNA, the CDR3 is TGTGCCAGCAGCCCTTCCTCTAGGGAAATAAACACTGAAGCTTTCTTT. It translates to CASSPSSREINTEAFF.

V is TRBV6-1 and J is TRBJ1-5; the D gene is possibly TRBD1 (6 bases). CDR1 MNHNS and CDR2 SASEGT come from the germline V gene. This CDR3 has 15 residues. The germline V and J ends were trimmed by 5 bases and 6 bases, with 17 bases remaining between them. The CDR3 DNA is TGTGCCAGCAGTCTCAACCCGGGGGCAGGTCAGCCCCAGCATTTT. Its protein product is CASSLNPGAGQPQHF.

V usage is TRBV6-9 and J usage is TRBJ2-7; tentatively, D is TRBD1 or TRBD2 (5 bases each). The V end was cut by 1 base, the J end by 6 bases, with 7 bases between. Germline V gene sequence: CDR1 MNHGY, CDR2 SVAAGI. This CDR3 comprises 12 residues. The CDR3 sequence is CASSYWGTEQYF. As DNA, the CDR3 is TGTGCCAGCAGTTATTGGGGGACCGAGCAGTACTTC.

The rearrangement joins TRBV28 to TRBJ1-2, with D perhaps TRBD1 (6 bases). Trimming stripped 4 bases from V and 7 bases from J, with 22 bases between. The CDR3 is made up of 16 amino acids. CDR1 is MDHEN and CDR2 is SYDVKM in the germline V gene. CDR3 sequence: CASSSPGGGHLGGYTF. The CDR3 nucleotides are TGTGCCAGCAGTTCTCCCGGGGGGGGGCACCTAGGTGGCTACACCTTC.

This clone was detected once. The rearrangement joins TRBV29-1 to TRBJ1-4; D gene unclear. The CDR3 runs to 11 residues. Per germline, CDR1 SQVTM and CDR2 ANQGSEA. V lost 6 bases, J lost 8 bases, and 10 bases lay in between. The CDR3 DNA reads as TGCAGCGTACAAAACGGGGAAAAACTGTTTTTT. This gives the protein CSVQNGEKLFF.

This chain joins TRBV5-4 and TRBJ2-1, with 9 positions matching TRBD2. Germline V gene data show CDR1 as SGHNT and CDR2 as YYREEE (reference sequence). Unmatched junction bases numbered 4, after V lost 0 bases and J lost 6 bases. This CDR3 comprises 15 residues. The DNA for the CDR3 is TGTGCCAGCAGCTTGGGAGCGGGGGGTTCCAATGAGCAGTTCTTC. Translated, it gives CASSLGAGGSNEQFF.

The V gene is TRBV6-5, the J gene TRBJ1-4; D is unresolved. The CDR3 length is 15 residues. V dropped 0 bases and J dropped 2 bases, with 7 bases sitting between them. Germline values: CDR1 MNHEY, CDR2 SVGAGI. CDR3 in DNA: TGTGCCAGCAGTTACTCGGGCGCTACTAATGAAAAACTGTTTTTT. It encodes CASSYSGATNEKLFF.

The J gene is TRBJ2-5, the V gene TRBV5-1; 11 bases match TRBD1. Per the germline V gene, CDR1 is SGHRS and CDR2 is YFSETQ. This CDR3 has 15 residues. Trimming at V came to 3 bases and at J to 4 bases, leaving 5 bases not matched to a gene. The CDR3 coding sequence is TGCGCCAGCAGCTCCCGAGGGACAGGGGGAGAGACCCAGTACTTC. It translates to CASSSRGTGGETQYF.

V is TRBV6-1 and J is TRBJ2-7; D perhaps matches TRBD2 (7 bases). Germline CDR1 is MNHNS and CDR2 is SASEGT. Deletions cut 0 bases from V and 6 bases from J, with 18 bases between. CDR3 length: 16 amino acids. CDR3 nucleotides: TGTGCCAGCAGTGAAGCCCTCCCGCGGAGGGGGGGCGAGCAGTACTTC. This encodes CASSEALPRRGGEQYF.

In its sample, this clone was seen once. This chain links TRBV7-2 with TRBJ2-7, with 11 bases matching TRBD2. The CDR3 covers 16 residues. V lost 3 bases, J lost 7 bases, and 11 bases stayed unmatched. The germline V gene encodes CDR1 SGHTA and CDR2 FQGNSA. CDR3 sequence: CASSFSGGALRWEQYF. For the CDR3, the DNA is TGTGCCAGCAGCTTTAGCGGGGGGGCCCTGCGCTGGGAGCAGTACTTC.

The chain employs TRBV5-4 and TRBJ2-6; TRBD2 might be the D (5 bases). V lost 4 bases and J lost 3, with 11 bases in between. The CDR3 contains 15 residues. Germline V gene lookup returns CDR1 SGHNT and CDR2 YYREEE (reference sequence). This chain's CDR3 is CASSQEGFGANVLTF. CDR3 DNA: TGTGCCAGCAGCCAAGAGGGTTTTGGGGCCAACGTCCTGACTTTC.

V is TRBV7-6 and J is TRBJ2-1; TRBD2 aligns across 15 bases. CDR1 is SGHVS, CDR2 FNYEAQ, per germline. The CDR3 runs 18 residues. V shed 3 bases and J 4 bases; nucleotides not matched to a gene: 7. The chain's CDR3 is CASSLWTSGGAQYNEQFF. Written as DNA, the CDR3 is TGTGCCAGCAGCTTGTGGACTAGCGGGGGGGCCCAGTACAATGAGCAGTTCTTC.

This clone was seen a handful of times. The rearrangement joins TRBV9 to TRBJ2-5; D gene unclear. The ends were cut back, 4 bases at V and 5 bases at J, with 18 bases in the middle. Per germline, CDR1 SGDLS and CDR2 YYNGEE. The CDR3 has 15 amino acids. The DNA for the CDR3 is TGTGCCAGCAGCTCAGAGGTAATTTCTTGGGAGACCCAGTACTTC. It specifies CASSSEVISWETQYF.

The chain's CDR3 is CASSLGLAGLPYQETQYF. CDR3 bases: TGTGCCAGCAGCCTCGGACTAGCGGGACTACCGTACCAAGAGACCCAGTACTTC. The chain combines TRBV11-2 with TRBJ2-5, with 12 bases that match TRBD2. V lost 5 bases to trimming and J lost 0 bases; unmatched junction nucleotides: 10. Germline CDR1 is SGHAT and CDR2 is FQNNGV. The CDR3 is 18 amino acids.

The V gene is TRBV19, the J gene TRBJ2-3; TRBD2 matches at 9 bases. The CDR3 length is 16 residues. In germline, CDR1 is LNHDA, CDR2 SQIVND (reference sequence). Germline trimming cut 3 bases from V and 3 bases from J; bases unmatched to any gene: 7. CDR3 in DNA: TGTGCCAGTAGTATCGTGGCGGGAGGGTTTACAGATACGCAGTATTTT. Translation: CASSIVAGGFTDTQYF. Together with reference TRBV19 and TRBJ2-3, the CDR3 gives the full variable domain: DGGITQSPKYLFRKEGQNVTLSCEQNLNHDAMYWYRQDPGQGLRLIYYSQIVNDFQKGDIAEGYSVSREKKESFPLTVTSAQKNPTAFYLCASSIVAGGFTDTQYFGPGTRLTVL.

The chain couples TRBV7-2 to TRBJ1-2; no firm D call. With 5 bases removed from V and 2 bases from J, the gap between germline ends came to 15 bases. CDR3 length: 15 residues. Germline CDR1 is SGHTA and CDR2 is FQGNSA. The CDR3 spells CASSSQGYLNYGYTF. The CDR3 bases are TGTGCCAGCAGCAGTCAAGGCTACCTAAACTATGGCTACACCTTC.

This rearrangement joins TRBV5-4 to TRBJ1-1, with 7 bases aligning to TRBD1. Trimming at V came to 3 bases and at J to 1 base, leaving 6 bases not matched to a gene. Germline CDR1 SGHNT, CDR2 YYREEE (reference sequence). This CDR3 comprises 15 residues. CDR3 protein: CASSSLQGPNTEAFF. The CDR3, as DNA: TGTGCCAGCAGCTCACTACAGGGGCCGAACACTGAAGCTTTCTTT.

The chain is built from TRBV15 and TRBJ1-1; maybe TRBD1 (5 bases). This CDR3 contains 14 residues. The germline V gene has CDR1 LNHNV and CDR2 YYDKDF (reference sequence). The ends were cut back, 0 bases at V and 8 bases at J, with 13 bases in the middle. CDR3 sequence reads: CATSRDRGGWEAFF. As DNA, the CDR3 is TGTGCCACCAGCAGAGATCGGGGCGGATGGGAAGCTTTCTTT.